These 21 T cell receptor beta chains were sequenced from one sample in a study of PD-L1 blockade in urothelial cancer. Assay used: immunoSEQ multiplex PCR; TCRdb lists only in-frame clones, some missing. The table has some 89,000 clones, approximately 87% seen once; the top ten hold approximately 14%. Described time point: pretreatment peripheral blood. Sequencing was performed on PBMCs, taken around atezolizumab (anti-PD-L1) treatment. The receptors were gathered from a man in his 60s with urothelial cancer.

This clone was seen at least ten times. The chain recombines TRBV6-1 with TRBJ1-6; no firm D call. V was shortened by 6 bases and J by 0 bases, with 9 bases between the two germline ends. The CDR3 consists of 15 residues. Germline CDR1 MNHNS, CDR2 SASEGT. This chain's CDR3 is CASRIQSSYNSPLHF. The CDR3 nucleotides read TGTGCCAGCAGGATACAGAGCTCCTATAATTCACCCCTCCACTTT.

The CDR3 here is CASRSTGGYDTQYF. The CDR3 nucleotides are TGTGCCAGCAGGTCGACAGGGGGCTACGATACGCAGTATTTT. This chain links TRBV6-6 with TRBJ2-3; TRBD1 matches at 10 bases. This CDR3 spans 14 amino acids. V was clipped by 6 bases and J by 6 bases; unmatched bases: 6. Germline values: CDR1 MNHNY, CDR2 SVGAGI (reference sequence).

This chain joins TRBV11-3 and TRBJ2-7; D is possibly TRBD2 (5 bases). Germline V lookup: CDR1 SGHNT, CDR2 YENEEA. V was trimmed by 6 bases and J by 7 bases, leaving 13 bases between them. The CDR3 has 12 amino acids. In DNA form, the CDR3 reads TGTGCCAGCAGTAAAGACGGACTGGAGCAGTACTTC. Its protein is CASSKDGLEQYF.

The J gene is TRBJ1-4, the V gene TRBV5-1; 7 bases agree with TRBD1. The germline V gene encodes CDR1 SGHRS and CDR2 YFSETQ. J was trimmed by 8 bases and V by 0 bases; bases with no gene match: 10. The CDR3 consists of 16 residues. CDR3 residues: CASSLEWTGVWEKLFF. The CDR3 region has the DNA TGCGCCAGCAGCTTGGAGTGGACAGGCGTCTGGGAAAAACTGTTTTTT.

This sequence joins TRBV7-3 and TRBJ2-2, with D tentatively TRBD2 (7 bases). The CDR3 is 16 residues long. CDR1 SGHTA and CDR2 FQGTGA come from the germline V gene. With 5 bases removed from V and 1 base from J, the gap between germline ends came to 14 bases. In DNA, the CDR3 is TGTGCCAGCAGCCCCTTGGGGGGGCTGAACACCGGGGAGCTGTTTTTT. It yields the protein CASSPLGGLNTGELFF.

This clone appeared a single time. V usage is TRBV12-5 and J usage is TRBJ2-5; possible D gene TRBD2, 6 bases. CDR3 length: 13 amino acids. Germline CDR1 reads LGHNT; CDR2 reads FRNRAP. The ends were cut back, 6 bases at V and 7 bases at J, with 15 bases in the middle. DNA for the CDR3: TGTGCTAGTGGGTCTAGCGCCCGGGGGACCCAGTACTTC. Translation gives CASGSSARGTQYF.

This chain links TRBV2 with TRBJ2-1; D remains ambiguous. Trimming cost V 4 bases and J 7 bases, with 14 bases left between them. Germline assignment: CDR1 SNHLY and CDR2 FYNNEI. The CDR3 totals 14 residues. CDR3 coding DNA: TGTGCCAGCAGTGCCAAGCTAGTCTCTAATGAGCAGTTCTTC. Translated: CASSAKLVSNEQFF.

The CDR3: CASSEQTGLRGEKLFF. CDR3 DNA sequence: TGTGCCAGCAGTGAACAGACAGGGTTACGGGGCGAAAAACTGTTTTTT. V and J are TRBV25-1 and TRBJ1-4, with 7 nucleotides matching TRBD1. The CDR3 runs to 16 residues. Trimming took 2 bases from V and 8 from J; bases not matched to a gene: 11. CDR1 and CDR2 from the germline V gene are MGHDK and SYGVNS.

V usage is TRBV5-1 and J usage is TRBJ2-2, with 8 bases matching TRBD1. CDR1 SGHRS and CDR2 YFSETQ come from the germline V gene. The V and J ends lost 2 bases and 7 bases, in that order; junction bases with no gene match: 7. The CDR3 covers 15 residues. CDR3 region: CASSLFQGAIGELFF. The CDR3 nucleotides are TGCGCCAGCAGCTTATTCCAGGGGGCTATCGGGGAGCTGTTTTTT.

This chain connects TRBV7-9 to TRBJ2-2; a possible D gene is TRBD1 (6 bases). The V and J ends lost 2 bases and 1 base respectively, with 11 bases between them. There are 16 residues in the CDR3. CDR1 SEHNR and CDR2 FQNEAQ come from the germline V gene (reference sequence). DNA of the CDR3: TGTGCCAGCAGCTTAACCGGGACATTGAACACCGGGGAGCTGTTTTTT. Its translation is CASSLTGTLNTGELFF.

This chain uses TRBV11-3 with TRBJ2-1; D is perhaps TRBD1 (7 bases). The length of the CDR3 is 15 residues. V was shortened by 2 bases and J by 3 bases, with 11 bases between the two germline ends. The V gene's germline CDR1 is SGHNT and CDR2 YENEEA. DNA of the CDR3: TGTGCCAGCAGCTTACAGGGGGGACTCTACAATGAGCAGTTCTTC. This translates into CASSLQGGLYNEQFF. The full variable domain, completed using reference TRBV11-3 and TRBJ2-1, is EAGVVQSPRYKIIEKKQPVAFWCNPISGHNTLYWYLQNLGQGPELLIRYENEEAVDDSQLPKDRFSAERLKGVDSTLKIQPAELGDSAVYLCASSLQGGLYNEQFFGPGTRLTVL.

The chain recombines TRBV7-9 with TRBJ2-1; 7 nucleotides agree with TRBD2. In germline, CDR1 is SEHNR, CDR2 FQNEAQ (reference sequence). The CDR3 is 15 amino acids. Trimming removed 5 bases from V and 6 bases from J; junction bases left unmatched: 10. CDR3: CASSNLLREINEQFF. Written as DNA, the CDR3 is TGTGCCAGCAGCAACCTCTTGCGGGAGATCAATGAGCAGTTCTTC.

The chain is built from TRBV2 and TRBJ2-7, with 7 nucleotides matching TRBD2. The CDR3 has 12 residues. Germline V gives CDR1 SNHLY, CDR2 FYNNEI. V lost 5 bases to trimming and J lost 5 bases; unmatched junction nucleotides: 3. CDR3 in amino acids: CASSRTRHEQYF. Here the CDR3 DNA reads TGTGCCAGCAGTAGGACTAGGCACGAGCAGTACTTC.

The chain carries TRBV7-2 and TRBJ2-6, with a weak D call TRBD1 (6 bases). CDR1 SGHTA and CDR2 FQGNSA come from the germline V gene. V was pared by 4 bases and J by 0 bases, with 13 bases between. The CDR3 covers 17 residues. The CDR3, as DNA: TGTGCCAGCAGCTCCCCGACAGGCCTCTCTGGGGCCAACGTCCTGACTTTC. It yields the protein CASSSPTGLSGANVLTF.

The V gene is TRBV5-6, the J gene TRBJ2-3; 13 bases map to TRBD2. J gave up 2 bases and V 7 bases, and 7 bases lay outside the gene matches. The germline V gene has CDR1 SGHDT and CDR2 YYEEEE. This CDR3 region has 16 residues. CDR3 bases: TGTGCCAGCTCCCGACTAGCGGGGGGCCTCACAGATACGCAGTATTTT. This codes for CASSRLAGGLTDTQYF.

This rearrangement joins TRBV4-1 to TRBJ2-7, with D tentatively TRBD2 (6 bases). This CDR3 is 16 amino acids long. CDR1 is MGHRA, CDR2 YSYEKL, per germline. Trimming removed 0 bases from V and 2 bases from J, with 14 bases in between. For the CDR3, the DNA is TGCGCCAGCAGCCAAGATTGGCAGACTAGGCCCTACGAGCAGTACTTC. This codes for CASSQDWQTRPYEQYF.

The chain joins TRBV30 to TRBJ2-7; 9 bases fit TRBD1. V was pared by 5 bases and J by 6 bases, with 14 bases of the junction left unmatched. Per germline, CDR1 GTSNPN and CDR2 SVGIG (reference sequence). CDR3 length: 15 amino acids. CDR3 nucleotides: TGTGCCTGGGCACAAGGGACAGGGAGTCCCTTCGAGCAGTACTTC. Translating gives CAWAQGTGSPFEQYF.

This sequence joins TRBV5-6 and TRBJ2-2, with 10 bases identical to TRBD2. Germline CDR1 is SGHDT and CDR2 is YYEEEE. There are 16 residues in the CDR3. V dropped 1 base and J dropped 5; count of bases not matched to a gene: 5. CDR3 residues: CASSLLLAGVTGELFF. CDR3 DNA: TGTGCCAGCAGCTTGCTGCTAGCGGGAGTTACCGGGGAGCTGTTTTTT.

The V gene is TRBV7-2, the J gene TRBJ2-7; D not resolved. V was trimmed by 1 base and J by 4 bases, leaving 11 bases between them. The germline V gene encodes CDR1 SGHTA and CDR2 FQGNSA. The CDR3 is 14 amino acids. CDR3 nucleotide sequence: TGTGCCAGCAGCTTAGGTTATCTTACATACGAGCAGTACTTC. It encodes CASSLGYLTYEQYF.

The rearrangement links TRBV13 to TRBJ2-3, with no clear D. This CDR3 is 15 amino acids long. Germline V CDR1 and CDR2: PRHDT, FYEKMQ (reference sequence). The ends were cut back, 5 bases at V and 0 bases at J, with 12 bases in the middle. Here the CDR3 reads CASSQELTSTDTQYF. The CDR3 nucleotides read TGTGCCAGCAGCCAAGAGCTGACTAGCACAGATACGCAGTATTTT.

The chain links TRBV30 to TRBJ1-2; D may be TRBD1 (5 bases). Germline CDR1 is GTSNPN and CDR2 is SVGIG (reference sequence). V dropped 6 bases and J dropped 7 bases, with 12 bases sitting between them. The CDR3 is 11 amino acids. CDR3 coding DNA: TGTGCCTGCACGACGGGGGGTGGCTACACCTTC. It translates to CACTTGGGYTF.